What follows are 8 T cell receptor beta chains derived from one specimen sequenced in a study of T cells in Graves' hyperthyroidism and ophthalmopathy. The investigators amplified TCR beta CDR3 regions from RNA transcripts. The HTBI primer set served for first-round RT-PCR of the TCR CDR3. A single record per CDR3 protein comes from TCRdb applying MiXCR to the multiplex PCR reads. The sample holds more than 350,000 distinct CDR3 sequences, roughly 15% seen once. The sequenced sample was blood. These receptors were collected from a woman aged 55-69 years with Graves' ophthalmopathy.

This clonotype was picked up many times. The V call is TRBV28, the J call TRBJ2-5; 7 bases match TRBD1. The ends lost 4 bases at V and 3 bases at J; junction bases unmatched: 5. Germline V gene data show CDR1 as MDHEN and CDR2 as SYDVKM. The CDR3 covers 14 residues. The CDR3 nucleotides read TGTGCCAGCAGTTCACAGGGGCGAAAAGAGACCCAGTACTTC. Translated, it gives CASSSQGRKETQYF.

The chain joins TRBV20-1 to TRBJ2-1; weak D call: TRBD1 (6 bases). This CDR3 has 13 amino acids. V lost 5 bases and J 8 bases, leaving 16 bases between the germline ends. CDR1 is DFQATT, CDR2 SNEGSKA, per germline (reference sequence). The CDR3 DNA reads as TGCAGTGCTCGAAGGACTCCAGGGGATGAGCAGTTCTTC. This translates into CSARRTPGDEQFF.

The CDR3 protein is CASSLDLGLANEQFF. In DNA, the CDR3 is TGTGCCAGCAGTTTGGATCTGGGACTAGCCAATGAGCAGTTCTTC. V and J are TRBV6-1 and TRBJ2-1; 9 bases are a match to TRBD2. V was pared by 5 bases and J by 6 bases, with 8 bases of the junction left unmatched. Germline lookup yields CDR1 MNHNS and CDR2 SASEGT. This CDR3 has 15 amino acids.

This rearrangement joins TRBV19 to TRBJ1-2; D uncertain. This CDR3 is 14 amino acids long. V gave up 3 bases and J gave up 7 bases, with 15 bases separating them. Germline V gene lookup returns CDR1 LNHDA and CDR2 SQIVND (reference sequence). The CDR3 sequence: CASSIKFSGSGYTF. In DNA, the CDR3 is TGTGCCAGTAGTATTAAATTTTCCGGGAGTGGCTACACCTTC. Full variable domain (outside the CDR3, taken from reference TRBV19 and TRBJ1-2): DGGITQSPKYLFRKEGQNVTLSCEQNLNHDAMYWYRQDPGQGLRLIYYSQIVNDFQKGDIAEGYSVSREKKESFPLTVTSAQKNPTAFYLCASSIKFSGSGYTFGSGTRLTVV.

V usage is TRBV11-2 and J usage is TRBJ2-1; 9 nucleotides line up with TRBD2. Germline CDR1 reads SGHAT; CDR2 reads FQNNGV. The CDR3 extends over 16 amino acids. V lost 7 bases to trimming and J lost 2 bases; unmatched junction nucleotides: 9. CDR3 in DNA: TGTGCCAGCAAACAGCCGGGCGGGAGGGCCTACAATGAGCAGTTCTTC. Translated: CASKQPGGRAYNEQFF.

This clonotype has just a few counts. The CDR3 region is CASSYSASGRLRPKNSYEQYF. In nucleotides, the CDR3 is TGTGCCAGCAGTTACTCGGCTAGCGGGAGGCTAAGACCTAAAAATTCCTACGAGCAGTACTTC. V gene TRBV6-6 combines with J gene TRBJ2-7; 11 bases agree with TRBD2. Germline V gene lookup returns CDR1 MNHNY and CDR2 SVGAGI (reference sequence). The CDR3 consists of 21 residues. V was clipped by 0 bases and J by 1 base; unmatched bases: 17.

This clonotype was counted at least ten times. J is TRBJ2-3 and V is TRBV12-3 or TRBV12-4; 8 bases map to TRBD1. The trim removed 5 bases at V and 6 bases at J, leaving 10 bases unmatched. This CDR3 spans 15 amino acids. CDR3 region: CASSLGQARPDTQYF. The DNA for the CDR3 is TGTGCCAGCAGTCTGGGACAGGCACGGCCGGATACGCAGTATTTT.

In this sample, this clonotype turned up a few times. CDR3 residues: CASSQNPAAEQYF. The CDR3 region has the DNA TGCGCCAGCAGCCAAAATCCTGCCGCCGAGCAGTACTTC. The chain couples TRBV4-1 to TRBJ2-7; the D is unclear. The germline V gene encodes CDR1 MGHRA and CDR2 YSYEKL. The CDR3 is 13 amino acids. V shed 2 bases and J shed 6 bases, with 11 bases lying between them.